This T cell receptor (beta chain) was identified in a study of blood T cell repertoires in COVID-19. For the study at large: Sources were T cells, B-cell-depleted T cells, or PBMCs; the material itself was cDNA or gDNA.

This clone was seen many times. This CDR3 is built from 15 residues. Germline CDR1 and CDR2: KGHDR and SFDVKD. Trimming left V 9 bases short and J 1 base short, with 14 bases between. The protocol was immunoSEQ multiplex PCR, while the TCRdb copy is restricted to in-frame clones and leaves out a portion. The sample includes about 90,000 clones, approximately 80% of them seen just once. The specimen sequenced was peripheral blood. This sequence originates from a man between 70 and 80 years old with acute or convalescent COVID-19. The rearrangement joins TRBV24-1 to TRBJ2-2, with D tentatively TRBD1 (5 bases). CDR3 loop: CATGRGVLNTGELFF. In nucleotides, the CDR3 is TGTGCCACCGGAAGGGGCGTCCTGAACACCGGGGAGCTGTTTTTT.